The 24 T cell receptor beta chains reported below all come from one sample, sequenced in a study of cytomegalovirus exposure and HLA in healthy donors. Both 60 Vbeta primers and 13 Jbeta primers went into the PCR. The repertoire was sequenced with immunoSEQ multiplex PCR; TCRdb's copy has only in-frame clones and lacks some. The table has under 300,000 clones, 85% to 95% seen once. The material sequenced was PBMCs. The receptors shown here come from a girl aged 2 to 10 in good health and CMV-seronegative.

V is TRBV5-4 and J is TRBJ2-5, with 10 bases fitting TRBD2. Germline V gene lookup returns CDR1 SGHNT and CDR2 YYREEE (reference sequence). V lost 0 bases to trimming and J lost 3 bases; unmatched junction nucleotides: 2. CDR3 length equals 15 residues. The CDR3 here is CASSLEGLAKETQYF. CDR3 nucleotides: TGTGCCAGCAGCTTGGAGGGACTAGCGAAAGAGACCCAGTACTTC.

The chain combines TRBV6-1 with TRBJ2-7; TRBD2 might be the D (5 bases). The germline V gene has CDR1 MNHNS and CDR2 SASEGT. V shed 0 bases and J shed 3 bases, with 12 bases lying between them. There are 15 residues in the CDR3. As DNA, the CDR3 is TGTGCCAGCAGTGAAGCGAGGACTTCTAGCTACGAGCAGTACTTC. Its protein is CASSEARTSSYEQYF.

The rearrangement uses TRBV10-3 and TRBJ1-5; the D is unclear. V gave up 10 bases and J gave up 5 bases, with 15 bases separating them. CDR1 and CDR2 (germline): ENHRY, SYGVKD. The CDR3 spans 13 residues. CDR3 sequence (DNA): TGTGCCACTCAAGCGGTTAGGGATCAGCCCCAGCATTTT. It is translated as CATQAVRDQPQHF.

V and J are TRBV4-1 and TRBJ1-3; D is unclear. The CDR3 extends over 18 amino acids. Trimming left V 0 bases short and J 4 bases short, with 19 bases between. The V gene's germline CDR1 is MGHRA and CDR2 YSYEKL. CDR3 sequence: CASSQDFARRRAGNTIYF. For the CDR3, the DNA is TGCGCCAGCAGCCAAGATTTCGCCCGCCGGAGGGCAGGAAACACCATATATTTT.

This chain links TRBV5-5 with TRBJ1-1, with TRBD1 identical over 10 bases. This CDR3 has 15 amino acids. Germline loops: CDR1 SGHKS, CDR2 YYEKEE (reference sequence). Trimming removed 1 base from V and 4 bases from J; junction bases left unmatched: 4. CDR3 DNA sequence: TGTGCCAGCAGCTTGATGGGACAGGGGCTCACTGAAGCTTTCTTT. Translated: CASSLMGQGLTEAFF.

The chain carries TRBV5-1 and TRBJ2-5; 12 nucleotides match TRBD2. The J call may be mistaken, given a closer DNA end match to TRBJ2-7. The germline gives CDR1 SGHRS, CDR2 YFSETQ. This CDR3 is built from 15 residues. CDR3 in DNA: TGCGCCAGCAGCGTGACTAGCGGGAGCGCCTACGAGCAGTACTTC. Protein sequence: CASSVTSGSAYEQYF.

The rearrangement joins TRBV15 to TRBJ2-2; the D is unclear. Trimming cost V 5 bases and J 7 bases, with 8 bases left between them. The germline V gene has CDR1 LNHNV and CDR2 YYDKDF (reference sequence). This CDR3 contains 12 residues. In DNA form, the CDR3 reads TGTGCCACCAGCCGCACGGGCGGGGAGCTGTTTTTT. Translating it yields CATSRTGGELFF.

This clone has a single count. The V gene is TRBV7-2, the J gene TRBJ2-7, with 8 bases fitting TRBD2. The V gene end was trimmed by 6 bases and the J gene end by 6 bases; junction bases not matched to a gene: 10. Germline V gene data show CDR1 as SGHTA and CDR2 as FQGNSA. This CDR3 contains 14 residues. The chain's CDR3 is CASRPSGGLGEQYF. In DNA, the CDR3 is TGTGCCAGCAGACCCAGCGGGGGATTGGGCGAGCAGTACTTC.

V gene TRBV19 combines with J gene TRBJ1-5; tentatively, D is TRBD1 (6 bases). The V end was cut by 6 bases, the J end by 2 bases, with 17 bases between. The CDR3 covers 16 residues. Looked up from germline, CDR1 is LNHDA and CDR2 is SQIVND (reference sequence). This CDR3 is CASRDRSQGGNQPQHF. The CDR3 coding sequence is TGTGCCAGTAGAGACAGGAGCCAAGGAGGCAATCAGCCCCAGCATTTT.

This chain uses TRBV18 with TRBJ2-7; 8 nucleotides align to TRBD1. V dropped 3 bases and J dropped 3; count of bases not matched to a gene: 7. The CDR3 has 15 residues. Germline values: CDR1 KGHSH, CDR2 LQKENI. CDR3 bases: TGTGCCAGCTCACCTTCGGGACAGGAGGGCTACGAGCAGTACTTC. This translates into CASSPSGQEGYEQYF.

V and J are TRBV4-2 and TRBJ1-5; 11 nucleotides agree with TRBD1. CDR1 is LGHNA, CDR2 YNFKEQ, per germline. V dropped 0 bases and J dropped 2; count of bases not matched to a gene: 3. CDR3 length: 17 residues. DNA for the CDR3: TGTGCCAGCAGCCAAGACCCGGGACAGGGGGGCAATCAGCCCCAGCATTTT. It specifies CASSQDPGQGGNQPQHF.

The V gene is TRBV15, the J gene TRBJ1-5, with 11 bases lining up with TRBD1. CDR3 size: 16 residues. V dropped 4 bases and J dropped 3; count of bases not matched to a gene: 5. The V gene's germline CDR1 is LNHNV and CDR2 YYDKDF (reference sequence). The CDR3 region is CATSTGQGAINQPQHF. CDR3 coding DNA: TGTGCCACCAGCACCGGACAGGGGGCCATCAATCAGCCCCAGCATTTT. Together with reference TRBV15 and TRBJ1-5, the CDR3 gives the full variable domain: DAMVIQNPRYQVTQFGKPVTLSCSQTLNHNVMYWYQQKSSQAPKLLFHYYDKDFNNEADTPDNFQSRRPNTSFCFLDIRSPGLGDTAMYLCATSTGQGAINQPQHFGDGTRLSIL.

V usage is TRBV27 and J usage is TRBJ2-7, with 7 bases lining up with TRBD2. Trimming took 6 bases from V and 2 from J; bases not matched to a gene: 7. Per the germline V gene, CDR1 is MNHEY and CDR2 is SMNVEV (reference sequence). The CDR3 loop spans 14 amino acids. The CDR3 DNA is TGTGCCAGCAGCACTCTTAGCGGGCCCTACGAGCAGTACTTC. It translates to CASSTLSGPYEQYF.

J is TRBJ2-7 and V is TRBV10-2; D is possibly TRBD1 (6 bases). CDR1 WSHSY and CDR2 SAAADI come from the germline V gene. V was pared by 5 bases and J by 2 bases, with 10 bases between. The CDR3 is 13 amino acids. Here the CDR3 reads CASSTQGPYEQYF. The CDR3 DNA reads TGCGCCAGCAGTACACAGGGCCCCTACGAGCAGTACTTC.

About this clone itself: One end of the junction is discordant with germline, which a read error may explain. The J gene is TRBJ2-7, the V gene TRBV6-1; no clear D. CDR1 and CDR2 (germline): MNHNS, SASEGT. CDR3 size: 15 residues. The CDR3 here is CVSSEGWASGDEQYF. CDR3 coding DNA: TGTGTCAGCAGTGAAGGCTGGGCCTCTGGTGACGAGCAGTACTTC.

CDR3 sequence (DNA): TGTGCCAGCAGCTTATACCCGACAGAGAACACTGAAGCTTTCTTT. Protein: CASSLYPTENTEAFF. The genes are TRBV11-2 and TRBJ1-1, with TRBD1 as a possible D gene (5 bases). The ends were cut back, 2 bases at V and 1 base at J, with 11 bases in the middle. CDR1 and CDR2 from the germline V gene are SGHAT and FQNNGV. CDR3 length: 15 residues.

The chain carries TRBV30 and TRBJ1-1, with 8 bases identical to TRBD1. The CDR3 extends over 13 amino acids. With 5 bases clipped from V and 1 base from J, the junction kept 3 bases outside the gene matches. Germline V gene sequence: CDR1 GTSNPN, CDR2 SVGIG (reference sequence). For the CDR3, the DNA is TGTGCCTGGGGGGACAGGAGGAACACTGAAGCTTTCTTT. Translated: CAWGDRRNTEAFF.

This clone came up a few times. The CDR3 nucleotides are TGTGCCAGCACGGCGGATCCCGGAAACACCATATATTTT. Its translation: CASTADPGNTIYF. The chain has TRBV28 and TRBJ1-3; D remains unclear. V lost 7 bases and J lost 4, with 11 bases in between. Germline lookup yields CDR1 MDHEN and CDR2 SYDVKM. CDR3 length: 13 residues.

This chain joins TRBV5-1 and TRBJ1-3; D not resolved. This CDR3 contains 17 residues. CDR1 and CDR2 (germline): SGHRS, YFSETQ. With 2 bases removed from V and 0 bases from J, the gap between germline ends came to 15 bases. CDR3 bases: TGCGCCAGCAGCTTAGATTTTACGAGGGACTCTGGAAACACCATATATTTT. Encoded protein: CASSLDFTRDSGNTIYF.

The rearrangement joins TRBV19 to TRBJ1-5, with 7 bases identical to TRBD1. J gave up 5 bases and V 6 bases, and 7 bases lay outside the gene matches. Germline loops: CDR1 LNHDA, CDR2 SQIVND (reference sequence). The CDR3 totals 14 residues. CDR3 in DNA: TGTGCCAGTAGCCGACAGGGTTGGGATCAGCCCCAGCATTTT. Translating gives CASSRQGWDQPQHF. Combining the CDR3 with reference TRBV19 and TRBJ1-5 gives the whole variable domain DGGITQSPKYLFRKEGQNVTLSCEQNLNHDAMYWYRQDPGQGLRLIYYSQIVNDFQKGDIAEGYSVSREKKESFPLTVTSAQKNPTAFYLCASSRQGWDQPQHFGDGTRLSIL.

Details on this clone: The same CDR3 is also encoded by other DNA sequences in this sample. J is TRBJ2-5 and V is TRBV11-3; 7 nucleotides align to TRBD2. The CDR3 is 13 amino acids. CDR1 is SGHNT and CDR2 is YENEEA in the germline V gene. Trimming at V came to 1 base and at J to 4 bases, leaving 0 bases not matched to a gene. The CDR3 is CASSLGGGETQYF. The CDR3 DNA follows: TGTGCCAGCAGCTTAGGGGGGGGAGAGACCCAGTACTTC.

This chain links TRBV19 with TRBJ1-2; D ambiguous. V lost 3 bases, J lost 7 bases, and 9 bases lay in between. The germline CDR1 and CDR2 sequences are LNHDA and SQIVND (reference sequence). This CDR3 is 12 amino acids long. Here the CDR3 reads CASSMSAGGYTF. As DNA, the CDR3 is TGTGCCAGTAGTATGAGTGCGGGTGGCTACACCTTC.

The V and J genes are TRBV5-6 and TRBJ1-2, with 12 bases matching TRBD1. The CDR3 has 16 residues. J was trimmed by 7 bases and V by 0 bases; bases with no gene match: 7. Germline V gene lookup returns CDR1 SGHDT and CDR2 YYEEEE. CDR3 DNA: TGTGCCAGCAGCTTGGTATTGGGACAGGGGGCGGTTGGCTACACCTTC. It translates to CASSLVLGQGAVGYTF.

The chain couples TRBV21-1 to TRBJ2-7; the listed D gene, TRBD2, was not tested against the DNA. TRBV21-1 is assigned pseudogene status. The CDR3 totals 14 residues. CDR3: CARALLRGTYEQYF. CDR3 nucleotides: TGTGCCAGAGCACTTTTGCGGGGGACCTACGAGCAGTACTTC.